This T cell receptor (beta chain) came from a study of T cell repertoires in cytomegalovirus infection. Study summary: HLA-B-restricted CMV epitopes that are well studied, plus recently identified HLA-C-restricted ones, were used by the study. Study-wide results and limits: Dominating the ex vivo response were TCR beta clonotypes that were CMV-specific and HLA-C-restricted.

V dropped 6 bases and J dropped 5; count of bases not matched to a gene: 8. Germline V gives CDR1 KGHSH, CDR2 LQKENI. This CDR3 comprises 14 residues. TCRdb analysed the reads with MiXCR anew, one entry per CDR3 protein. The sample comprises some 920,000 distinct CDR3 sequences, more than 25% of which are singletons, and about an eighth rests with the top ten. This clonotype was observed a single time. Its target is not known. The chain carries TRBV18 and TRBJ1-1, with 8 positions matching TRBD1. The clonotype comes from a human donor in good health (CMV status not recorded). Some clones in this sample may be carry-over from other donors' samples. Sequenced here: cultured CD8+ T cells from PBMCs, sampled from culture after CMV antigen stimulation. CDR3 residues: CASSDRVSETEAFF. CDR3 nucleotide sequence: TGTGCCAGCTCGGACAGGGTCAGTGAGACTGAAGCTTTCTTT.